This TCR beta chain appears in the sequencing data of a study of T-cell memory formation after mild COVID-19. About the research overall: TCR clusters mostly belonged to single donors.

TCRdb reprocessed the 5' RACE reads with MiXCR, giving one entry per CDR3 protein. The data hold approximately 580,000 distinct CDR3 sequences, with about a fifth observed a single time. This clonotype was seen only a few times. As yet, its antigen is unknown. Whole-study findings and limits: Among CD4+ contracting clones, most were CM and EM, and CD8+ ones EMRA. Cross-reactive memory apparently joined, as some responding clones appeared in pre-infection memory.

Sequencing was performed on PBMCs or a T cell subset sorted from them (not recorded which). The receptor's source is an adult woman who had mild COVID-19 (a few samples of this study predate the infection). Cell type and time point are not known.

CDR3 amino acids: CSARGAPGGSYNEQFF. DNA of the CDR3: TGCAGTGCTAGAGGGGCGCCGGGGGGCTCCTACAATGAGCAGTTCTTC. V and J are TRBV20-1 and TRBJ2-1; 7 bases line up with TRBD2. This CDR3 spans 16 amino acids. In germline, CDR1 is DFQATT, CDR2 SNEGSKA (reference sequence). V lost 1 base and J lost 0; bases outside the gene matches: 6.